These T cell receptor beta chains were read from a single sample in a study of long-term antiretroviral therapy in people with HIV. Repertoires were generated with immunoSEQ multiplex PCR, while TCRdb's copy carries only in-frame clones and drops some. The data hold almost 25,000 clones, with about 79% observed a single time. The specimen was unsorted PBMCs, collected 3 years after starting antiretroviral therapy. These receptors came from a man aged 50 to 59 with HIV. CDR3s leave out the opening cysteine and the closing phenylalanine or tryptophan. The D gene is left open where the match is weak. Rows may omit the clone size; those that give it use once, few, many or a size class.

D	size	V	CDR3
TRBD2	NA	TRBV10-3	AIKASGGTSTDTQY
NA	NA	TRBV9	ASSYRSGEAF
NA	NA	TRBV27	ASSLGTVNTGELF
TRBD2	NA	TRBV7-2	ASSLGTSQSTDTQY
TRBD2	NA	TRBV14	ASSQDLWSREGDTQY
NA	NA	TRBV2	ASSTGFNYEQY
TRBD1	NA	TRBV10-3	AISDNRQGYGETQY
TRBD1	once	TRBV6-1	ASSARQGEGTEAF
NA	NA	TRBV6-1	ASSTWDNTNEQF
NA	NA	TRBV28	ASSEPAANYGYT
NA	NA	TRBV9	ASSASIDTNEKLF
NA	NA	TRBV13	ASSLYMIPYEQY
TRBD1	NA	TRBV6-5	ATRLRQGATQPQH
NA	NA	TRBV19	ASSIGPTYEQY
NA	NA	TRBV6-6	ASSYSRGDLYEQY
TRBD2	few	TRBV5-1	ASSLGLAGSTGELF
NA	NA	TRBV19	ASSISRGIGEGYT
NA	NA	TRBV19	ASSSMTSVVEQF
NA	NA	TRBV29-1	SAGGGGDYYEQY
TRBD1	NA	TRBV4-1	ASSQVQTGNEKLF
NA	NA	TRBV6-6	ASSYRGETQY
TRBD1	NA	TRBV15	ATSRTGISYEQY
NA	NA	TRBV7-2	ASSWRGPTDTQY
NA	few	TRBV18	ASSLNSNQPQH
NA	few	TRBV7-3	ASSLSGDETQY
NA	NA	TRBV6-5	ASRTSRTAFYEQY
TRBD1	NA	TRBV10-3	AIRRTGGPYNEQF
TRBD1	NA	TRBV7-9	ASSPGTGERAF
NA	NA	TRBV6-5	ASSYPVGTGNSPLH
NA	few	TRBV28	ASSFWNTEAF
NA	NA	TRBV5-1	ASRLRERFTDTQY
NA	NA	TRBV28	ASSLPTFYEQY
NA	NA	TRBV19	ASSPGPRDEQF
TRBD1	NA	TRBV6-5	ASRYRGGYT
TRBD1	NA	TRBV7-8	ASSLGTGRGGGYT
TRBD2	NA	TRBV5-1	ASSLVRGGQETQY
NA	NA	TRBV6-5	ASSYRTGYTEAF
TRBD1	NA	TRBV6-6	AIHRTGDYGYT
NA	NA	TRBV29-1	SVATGRHQPQH
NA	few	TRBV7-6	ASSQGRAEAF
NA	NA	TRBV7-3	ASSTQGALGNTIY
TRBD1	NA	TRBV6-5	ASSYSQGAPYEQY
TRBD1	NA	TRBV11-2	ASSFDGQGHQPQH
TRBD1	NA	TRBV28	ASSSGTGGDSPLH
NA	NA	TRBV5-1	ASSGDPSGYEQY